This entry concerns a single TCR beta chain. Its antigen is still unknown. These data are taken from a study of graft-versus-host responses after intestinal transplantation. On the study more broadly: Transplants were multivisceral, liver-intestinal, or isolated intestinal. Every one of the recipients received anti-thymocyte globulin induction and afterwards took tacrolimus and steroids for around 3 years. Study-level results: Early post-transplant HvG declines tracked with peak circulating GvH clone levels. Among recipient marrow samples, GvH clones were found; some appeared first in ileum or blood.

The assay was immunoSEQ multiplex PCR, and TCRdb's table has in-frame clones only and misses some. The sample includes about 100,000 clones, roughly 90% seen only once; the top ten take approximately 0.88%. V shed 3 bases and J 5 bases; nucleotides not matched to a gene: 10. CDR1 is MGHRA and CDR2 is YSYEKL in the germline V gene. The CDR3 is 16 amino acids. The source material was unstimulated CD4+ T cells sorted from spleen or lymph node cells, sampled before intestinal transplant. The TCR was taken from a human donor who received an intestinal transplant. The V gene is TRBV4-1, the J gene TRBJ2-3; TRBD2 agrees at 8 bases. The CDR3 loop is CASSQTGRDREDTQYF. The CDR3 bases are TGCGCCAGCAGCCAGACCGGGAGGGATAGGGAAGATACGCAGTATTTT.